Each of the 16 T cell receptor beta chains below was sequenced from the same sample in a study of T cell repertoires in cytomegalovirus infection. TCRdb reanalysed the reads using MiXCR and keeps one entry per CDR3 protein. The sample includes 75,000 to 95,000 distinct CDR3 sequences, approximately 43% of them seen just once. These TCRs' antigens remain unknown. The material was CD8+ T cells from cultured PBMCs, obtained from culture after CMV antigen stimulation. The receptors originated from a human donor in good health (CMV status not recorded). Some clones in this sample may be carry-over from other donors' samples.

This chain uses TRBV27 with TRBJ2-5, with 7 bases aligning to TRBD2. After removal of 2 bases from V and 3 bases from J, the junction contained 9 bases not matched to a gene. The CDR3 covers 16 residues. Germline CDR1 and CDR2: MNHEY and SMNVEV (reference sequence). CDR3 bases: TGTGCCAGCAGTTTAGTGCCCGGGAGGCGAAAAGAGACCCAGTACTTC. It translates to CASSLVPGRRKETQYF.

This clonotype was counted ten times or more. This chain uses TRBV6-5 with TRBJ1-2; TRBD1 matches 11 bases. Looked up from germline, CDR1 is MNHEY and CDR2 is SVGAGI. V shed 8 bases and J 8 bases; nucleotides not matched to a gene: 13. There are 15 residues in the CDR3. The CDR3 sequence is CASFRTPGTGGGYTF. For the CDR3, the DNA is TGTGCCAGCTTTAGAACCCCCGGGACAGGGGGAGGCTACACCTTC.

This rearrangement joins TRBV11-2 to TRBJ1-5; D unclear. The V gene's germline CDR1 is SGHAT and CDR2 FQNNGV. The CDR3 consists of 13 residues. V lost 0 bases and J 6 bases, leaving 6 bases between the germline ends. CDR3 residues: CASSLELGQPQHF. CDR3 DNA: TGTGCCAGCAGCTTAGAGTTAGGTCAGCCCCAGCATTTT. Supplemented by reference TRBV11-2 and TRBJ1-5, the full variable domain reads EAGVAQSPRYKIIEKRQSVAFWCNPISGHATLYWYQQILGQGPKLLIQFQNNGVVDDSQLPKDRFSAERLKGVDSTLKIQPAKLEDSAVYLCASSLELGQPQHFGDGTRLSIL.

Notes on this clonotype: Germline is not matched at one junction end, which may reflect a read error. J is TRBJ2-1 and V is TRBV7-7; 10 bases agree with TRBD2. The CDR3 spans 15 residues. Germline values: CDR1 SSHAT, CDR2 FNYEAQ (reference sequence). CDR3 DNA sequence: TGTGCTAGCAGTTTAGGACTAGCGGATTACAATGAGCAGTTCTTC. As protein: CASSLGLADYNEQFF.

This clonotype has a handful of counts. Its ends do not fully match the called genes, so a read error is possible. V and J are TRBV7-7 and TRBJ2-6; D possibly matches TRBD1 or TRBD2 (6 bases each). CDR1 SSHAT and CDR2 FNYEAQ come from the germline V gene (reference sequence). The length of the CDR3 is 19 residues. Here the CDR3 reads CASSPHAGQPFSGANVLTF. CDR3 bases: TGTGCTAGCAGCCCCCATGCGGGACAACCTTTCTCTGGGGCCAACGTCCTGACTTTC.

The V call is TRBV7-2, the J call TRBJ2-5; 8 bases line up with TRBD1. V trimming: 4 bases; J trimming: 7 bases; junction bases outside the gene matches: 5. Germline V gives CDR1 SGHTA, CDR2 FQGNSA. The CDR3 covers 13 residues. The CDR3: CASSSTGDGTQYF. The CDR3, as DNA: TGTGCCAGCAGCTCGACAGGGGACGGGACCCAGTACTTC.

This clonotype has a handful of counts. The genes are TRBV6-5 and TRBJ1-5, with D unresolved. This CDR3 is 13 amino acids long. Germline CDR1 MNHEY, CDR2 SVGAGI. Trimming removed 8 bases from V and 4 bases from J, with 12 bases in between. CDR3 sequence reads: CASRGLENQPQHF. The CDR3 DNA is TGTGCCAGCCGCGGATTGGAAAATCAGCCCCAGCATTTT.

This clonotype appeared many times. The chain is built from TRBV7-2 and TRBJ2-1; 11 bases agree with TRBD2. The V gene end was trimmed by 1 base and the J gene end by 5 bases; junction bases not matched to a gene: 7. CDR1 SGHTA and CDR2 FQGNSA come from the germline V gene. This CDR3 is built from 17 residues. CDR3 sequence: CASSLVRGLADHNEQFF. As DNA, the CDR3 is TGTGCCAGCAGCTTAGTACGGGGACTAGCGGATCACAATGAGCAGTTCTTC. The full variable domain, in which reference TRBV7-2 and TRBJ2-1 provide the parts outside the CDR3, is GAGVSQSPSNKVTEKGKDVELRCDPISGHTALYWYRQSLGQGLEFLIYFQGNSAPDKSGLPSDRFSAERTGGSVSTLTIQRTQQEDSAVYLCASSLVRGLADHNEQFFGPGTRLTVL.

The chain uses TRBV7-2 and TRBJ1-6; 8 bases match TRBD1. The germline CDR1 and CDR2 sequences are SGHTA and FQGNSA. J was trimmed by 7 bases and V by 5 bases; bases with no gene match: 4. The CDR3 loop spans 14 amino acids. CDR3 DNA: TGTGCCAGCAGCAAGACAGGGGAAAATTCACCCCTCCACTTT. This codes for CASSKTGENSPLHF.

The chain employs TRBV11-2 and TRBJ2-7, with D possibly matching TRBD1 (5 bases). Trimming removed 6 bases from V and 5 bases from J, with 20 bases in between. The CDR3 consists of 15 residues. The germline V gene encodes CDR1 SGHAT and CDR2 FQNNGV. CDR3 loop: CASSHGRGLANEQYF. The CDR3 DNA sequence: TGTGCCAGCAGTCACGGTAGGGGTCTCGCCAACGAGCAGTACTTC.

The chain couples TRBV7-9 to TRBJ2-7; possible D gene TRBD2, 5 bases. Trimming took 2 bases from V and 5 from J, leaving 10 bases between them. The germline gives CDR1 SEHNR, CDR2 FQNEAQ (reference sequence). CDR3 length equals 13 residues. The CDR3 nucleotides read TGTGCCAGCAGCTTACTCCCGGGGAACGAGCAGTACTTC. Its translation is CASSLLPGNEQYF.

The rearrangement joins TRBV24-1 to TRBJ1-5; D gene unclear. Germline-derived CDR1 and CDR2 are KGHDR and SFDVKD. V was shortened by 1 base and J by 2 bases, with 5 bases between the two germline ends. This CDR3 comprises 14 residues. CDR3 in amino acids: CATSDFRGNQPQHF. The CDR3 bases are TGTGCCACCAGTGATTTCAGAGGCAATCAGCCCCAGCATTTT.

This clonotype has just a few counts. The rearrangement joins TRBV14 to TRBJ1-2, with D perhaps TRBD1 (5 bases). CDR3 length equals 13 residues. Germline loops: CDR1 SGHDN, CDR2 FVKESK. V was cut by 4 bases and J by 5 bases, with 11 bases left in between. The CDR3 coding sequence is TGTGCCAGCAGCCCTGCGGGGCAGTATGGCTACACCTTC. It specifies CASSPAGQYGYTF.

The chain uses TRBV6-5 and TRBJ1-1; D uncertain. The CDR3 runs to 15 residues. Per the germline V gene, CDR1 is MNHEY and CDR2 is SVGAGI. V lost 3 bases, J lost 1 base, and 12 bases lay in between. The CDR3 spells CASSYLLGKNTEAFF. As DNA, the CDR3 is TGTGCCAGCAGTTATCTGCTCGGAAAGAACACTGAAGCTTTCTTT.

This chain uses TRBV27 with TRBJ2-1; 7 nucleotides match TRBD2. CDR1 MNHEY and CDR2 SMNVEV come from the germline V gene (reference sequence). Trimming removed 2 bases from V and 1 base from J; junction bases left unmatched: 2. The CDR3 sequence is 15 residues long. The CDR3 here is CASSLRRGSYNEQFF. The CDR3 region has the DNA TGTGCCAGCAGTTTAAGGCGGGGGTCCTACAATGAGCAGTTCTTC.

The chain uses TRBV11-3 and TRBJ1-3, with D possibly matching TRBD1 (5 bases). In germline, CDR1 is SGHNT, CDR2 YENEEA. CDR3 length: 17 residues. V lost 1 base to trimming and J lost 4 bases, with 17 bases between them. CDR3 amino acids: CASSLGVQGLGGNTIYF. Written as DNA, the CDR3 is TGTGCCAGCAGCTTAGGGGTGCAGGGATTGGGGGGAAACACCATATATTTT. The full variable domain, with the rest looked up from reference TRBV11-3 and TRBJ1-3, is EAGVVQSPRYKIIEKKQPVAFWCNPISGHNTLYWYLQNLGQGPELLIRYENEEAVDDSQLPKDRFSAERLKGVDSTLKIQPAELGDSAVYLCASSLGVQGLGGNTIYFGEGSWLTVV.